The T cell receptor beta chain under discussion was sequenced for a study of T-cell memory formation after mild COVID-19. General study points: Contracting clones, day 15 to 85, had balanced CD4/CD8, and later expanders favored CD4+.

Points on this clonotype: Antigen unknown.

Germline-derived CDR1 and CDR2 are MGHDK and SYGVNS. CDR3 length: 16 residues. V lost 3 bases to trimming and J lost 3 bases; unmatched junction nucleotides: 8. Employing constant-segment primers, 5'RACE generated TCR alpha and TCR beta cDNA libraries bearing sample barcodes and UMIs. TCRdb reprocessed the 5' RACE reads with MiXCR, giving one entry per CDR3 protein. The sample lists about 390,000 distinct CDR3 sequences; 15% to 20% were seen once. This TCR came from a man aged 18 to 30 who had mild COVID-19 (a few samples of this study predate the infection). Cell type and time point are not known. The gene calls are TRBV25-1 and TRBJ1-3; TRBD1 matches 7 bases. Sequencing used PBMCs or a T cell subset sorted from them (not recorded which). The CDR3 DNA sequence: TGTGCCAGCAGTGATCTCGGAGGGGGCAATGGAAACACCATATATTTT. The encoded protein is CASSDLGGGNGNTIYF.